This section outlines one T cell receptor beta chain sequence together with its context. The antigen remains undetermined. CDR3 size: 14 residues. The germline gives CDR1 SGHNT, CDR2 YYREEE (reference sequence). Trimming took 2 bases from V and 8 from J, leaving 14 bases between them. These data come from a study of cytomegalovirus exposure and HLA in healthy donors. For the study at large: It was reported in a later analysis that the same platform had been used for the 120 or so validation repertoires as for the roughly 670 first-cohort repertoires. General study findings and limits: Among TCR sequences, most were rare, though some public TCRs appeared in many donors.

Some clones are missing from TCRdb's copy, which holds only in-frame ones; the method was immunoSEQ multiplex PCR. The profile shows some 190,000 clones, about 82% of them singletons. The receptor's source is a woman aged 18-30 years in good health and CMV-seronegative. This chain joins TRBV5-4 and TRBJ2-1, with D possibly TRBD2 on 6 matching bases. Input material: PBMCs. The CDR3 nucleotides read TGTGCCAGCAGCTTTGTGACTAGTGCGGATGAGCAGTTCTTC. Amino acids: CASSFVTSADEQFF.